Below, one T cell receptor beta chain is given with its context. This sample includes further DNA sequences coding for the same CDR3. In the study's own analysis: Using reference gene primer amplification, nucleated cell counts were estimated. Some clones are missing from TCRdb's copy, which holds only in-frame ones; the method was immunoSEQ multiplex PCR. From that table come the V and J calls and clone size; the DNA was used to work out D and trimming. This sample has a few hundred thousand clones; approximately 83% occur once, and the top ten carry approximately 4%. The germline CDR1 and CDR2 sequences are MDHEN and SYDVKM. The V segment lost 6 bases and the J segment 6 bases; nucleotides outside the gene matches: 10. This CDR3 is 15 amino acids long. In assigning cohorts, the study relied on participant-reported clinical history. The entry originates in a study of blood T cell repertoires in COVID-19. Study as a whole: PBMCs, B-cell-depleted T cells, or T cells provided the cDNA or gDNA that made up the material.

This sequence was found in a woman under 40 who had recovered from COVID-19. The sequenced sample consisted of PBMCs or T cells enriched from blood (not recorded which). V usage is TRBV28 and J usage is TRBJ2-7; 11 bases fit TRBD2. The CDR3 sequence is CASSPQGLAGGEQYF. The CDR3 DNA is TGTGCCAGCAGCCCCCAGGGGCTAGCGGGAGGCGAGCAGTACTTC.